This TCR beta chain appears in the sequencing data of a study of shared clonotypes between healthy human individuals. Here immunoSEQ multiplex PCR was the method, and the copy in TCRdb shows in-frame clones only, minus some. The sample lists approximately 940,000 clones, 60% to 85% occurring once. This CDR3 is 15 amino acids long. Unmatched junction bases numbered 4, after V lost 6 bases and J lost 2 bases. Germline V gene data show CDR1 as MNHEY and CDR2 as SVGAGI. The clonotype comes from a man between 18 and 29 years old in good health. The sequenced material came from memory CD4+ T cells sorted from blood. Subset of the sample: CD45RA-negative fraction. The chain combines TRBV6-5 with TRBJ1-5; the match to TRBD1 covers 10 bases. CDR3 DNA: TGTGCCAGCAGAACCGGGACAGGGGGCAATCAGCCCCAGCATTTT. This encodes CASRTGTGGNQPQHF.